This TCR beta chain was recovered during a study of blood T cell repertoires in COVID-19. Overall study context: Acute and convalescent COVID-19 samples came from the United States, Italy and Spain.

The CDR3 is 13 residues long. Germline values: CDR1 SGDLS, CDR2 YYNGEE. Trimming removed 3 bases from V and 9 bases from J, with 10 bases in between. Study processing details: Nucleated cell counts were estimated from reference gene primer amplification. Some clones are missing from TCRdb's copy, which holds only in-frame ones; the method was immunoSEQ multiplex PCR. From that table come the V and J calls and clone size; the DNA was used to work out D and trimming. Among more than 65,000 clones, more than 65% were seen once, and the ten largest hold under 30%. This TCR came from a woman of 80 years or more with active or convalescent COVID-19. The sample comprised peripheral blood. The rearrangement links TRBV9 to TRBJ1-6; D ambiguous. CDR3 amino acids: CASSAYNGSPLHF. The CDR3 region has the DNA TGTGCCAGCAGCGCGTATAACGGTTCACCCCTCCACTTT.